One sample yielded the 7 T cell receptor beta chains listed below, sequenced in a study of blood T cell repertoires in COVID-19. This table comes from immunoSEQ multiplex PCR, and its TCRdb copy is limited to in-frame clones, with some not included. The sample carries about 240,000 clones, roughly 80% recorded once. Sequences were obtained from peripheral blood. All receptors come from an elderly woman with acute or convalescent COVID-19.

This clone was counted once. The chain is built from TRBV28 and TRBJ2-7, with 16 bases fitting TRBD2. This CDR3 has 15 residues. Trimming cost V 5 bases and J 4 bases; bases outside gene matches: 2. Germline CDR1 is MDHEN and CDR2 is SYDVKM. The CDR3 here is CASSPGLAGGYEQYF. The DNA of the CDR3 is TGTGCCAGCAGTCCGGGACTAGCGGGGGGGTACGAGCAGTACTTC. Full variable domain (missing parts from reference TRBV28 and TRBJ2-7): DVKVTQSSRYLVKRTGEKVFLECVQDMDHENMFWYRQDPGLGLRLIYFSYDVKMKEKGDIPEGYSVSREKKERFSLILESASTNQTSMYLCASSPGLAGGYEQYFGPGTRLTVT.

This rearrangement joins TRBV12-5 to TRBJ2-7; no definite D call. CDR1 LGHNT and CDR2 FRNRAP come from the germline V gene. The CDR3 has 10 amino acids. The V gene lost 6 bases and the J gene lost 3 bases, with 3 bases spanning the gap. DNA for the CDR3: TGTGCTAGTGGCCTCTACGAGCAGTACTTC. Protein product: CASGLYEQYF. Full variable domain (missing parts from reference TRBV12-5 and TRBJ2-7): DARVTQTPRHKVTEMGQEVTMRCQPILGHNTVFWYRQTMMQGLELLAYFRNRAPLDDSGMPKDRFSAEMPDATLATLKIQPSEPRDSAVYFCASGLYEQYFGPGTRLTVT.

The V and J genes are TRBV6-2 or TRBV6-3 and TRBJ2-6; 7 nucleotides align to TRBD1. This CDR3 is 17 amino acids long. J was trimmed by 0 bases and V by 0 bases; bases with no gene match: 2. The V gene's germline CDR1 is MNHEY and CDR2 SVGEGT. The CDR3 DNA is TGTGCCAGCAGTTACTCGGGACAGATCTCTGGGGCCAACGTCCTGACTTTC. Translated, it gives CASSYSGQISGANVLTF.

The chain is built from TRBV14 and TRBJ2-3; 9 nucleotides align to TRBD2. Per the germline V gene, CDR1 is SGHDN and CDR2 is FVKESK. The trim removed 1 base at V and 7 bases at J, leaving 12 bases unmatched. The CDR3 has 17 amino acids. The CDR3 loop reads CASSQGVAGGIMNTQYF. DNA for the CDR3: TGTGCCAGCAGCCAAGGCGTGGCGGGGGGGATCATGAATACGCAGTATTTT.

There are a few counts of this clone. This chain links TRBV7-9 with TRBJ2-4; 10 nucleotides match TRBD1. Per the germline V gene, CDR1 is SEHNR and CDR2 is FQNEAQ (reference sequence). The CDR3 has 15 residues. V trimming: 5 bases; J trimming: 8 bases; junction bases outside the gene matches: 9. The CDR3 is CASSPRRDRGDIQYF. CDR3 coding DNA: TGTGCCAGCAGCCCACGCCGGGACAGGGGAGACATTCAGTACTTC.

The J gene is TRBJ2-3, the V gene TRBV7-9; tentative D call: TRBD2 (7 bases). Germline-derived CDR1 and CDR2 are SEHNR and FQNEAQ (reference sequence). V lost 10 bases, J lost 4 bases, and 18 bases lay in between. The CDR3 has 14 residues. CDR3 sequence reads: CATPSRGAPDTQYF. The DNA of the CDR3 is TGTGCCACCCCGTCCCGGGGGGCCCCAGATACGCAGTATTTT.

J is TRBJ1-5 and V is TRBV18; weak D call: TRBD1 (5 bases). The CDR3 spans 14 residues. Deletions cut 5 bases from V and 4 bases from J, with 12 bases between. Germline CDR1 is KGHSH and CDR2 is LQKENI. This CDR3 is CASSFQGGNQPQHF. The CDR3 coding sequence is TGTGCCAGCTCATTTCAGGGTGGGAATCAGCCCCAGCATTTT.